A single sample gave rise to the 9 T cell receptor beta chains below, sequenced in a study of blood T cell repertoires in COVID-19 (dated by TCRdb to the early 2020s). The library was obtained by the immunoSEQ multiplex PCR assay. In its TCRdb copy, this immuneACCESS table keeps in-frame sequences only and misses some clones. Where compared with another copy, unresolved V genes explain less than half of these, and the others have no known cause. The sample has fewer than 200,000 clones on record, about four fifths of them singletons. Roughly 3.7% of the sample comes from the top ten. Material: peripheral blood. These TCRs come from a woman of 80 years or more with acute or convalescent COVID-19.

The chain couples TRBV6-5 to TRBJ2-5, with TRBD1 matching over 7 bases. V lost 8 bases, J lost 3 bases, and 6 bases stayed unmatched. This CDR3 contains 13 residues. Per the germline V gene, CDR1 is MNHEY and CDR2 is SVGAGI. CDR3 in amino acids: CASVGTEEETQYF. DNA for the CDR3: TGTGCCAGCGTCGGGACAGAAGAAGAGACCCAGTACTTC.

This clone came up a few times. The rearrangement links TRBV5-4 to TRBJ2-7; 10 nucleotides match TRBD1. V was pared by 4 bases and J by 6 bases, with 16 bases of the junction left unmatched. The CDR3 runs to 17 residues. CDR1 and CDR2 (germline): SGHNT, YYREEE (reference sequence). CDR3 coding DNA: TGTGCCAGCAGCCCCTTCCATCCCGGGACAGGGGAAGGCGAGCAGTACTTC. Its protein is CASSPFHPGTGEGEQYF.

This clone was detected only once. V usage is TRBV7-3 and J usage is TRBJ2-1, with 11 bases matching TRBD2. In germline, CDR1 is SGHTA, CDR2 FQGTGA. The ends lost 5 bases at V and 8 bases at J; junction bases unmatched: 11. The CDR3 runs 16 residues. The chain's CDR3 is CASSNIAGGQVYEQFF. The CDR3 coding sequence is TGTGCCAGCAGCAATATAGCGGGAGGGCAAGTCTATGAGCAGTTCTTC.

This chain uses TRBV5-8 with TRBJ1-4, with 10 bases fitting TRBD1. Trimming took 0 bases from V and 8 from J; bases not matched to a gene: 4. The CDR3 has 15 residues. The germline gives CDR1 SGHTS, CDR2 YDEGEE. The CDR3 region has the DNA TGTGCCAGCAGCTTGGCCGGGGACAGGGGCGAAAAACTGTTTTTT. Translation: CASSLAGDRGEKLFF.

The chain uses TRBV5-8 and TRBJ1-4, with no clear D. Germline V CDR1 and CDR2: SGHTS, YDEGEE. The CDR3 loop spans 16 amino acids. The V and J ends lost 2 bases and 0 bases respectively, with 11 bases between them. The CDR3 reads CASSFSYASTNEKLFF. For the CDR3, the DNA is TGTGCCAGCAGCTTTAGCTATGCCTCAACTAATGAAAAACTGTTTTTT.

The chain employs TRBV6-2 or TRBV6-3 and TRBJ1-4; D might be TRBD1 (6 bases). In germline, CDR1 is MNHEY, CDR2 SVGEGT. Trimming shortened V by 5 bases and J by 3 bases, and 16 bases separated the two germline ends. The CDR3 covers 16 residues. The CDR3 is CASSQSTGLANEKLFF. In DNA, the CDR3 is TGTGCCAGCAGTCAAAGTACAGGGTTGGCTAATGAAAAACTGTTTTTT.

The chain carries TRBV12-3 or TRBV12-4 and TRBJ2-7; D possibly corresponds to TRBD1 (5 bases). V lost 8 bases to trimming and J lost 5 bases, with 16 bases between them. The CDR3 is 13 amino acids. The CDR3 region is CASGAQEVHEQYF. The CDR3 nucleotides are TGTGCCAGCGGGGCCCAGGAAGTCCACGAGCAGTACTTC.

The chain carries TRBV7-8 and TRBJ1-3; TRBD1 might be the D (6 bases). The germline V and J ends were trimmed by 5 bases and 4 bases, with 15 bases remaining between them. Germline lookup yields CDR1 SGHVS and CDR2 FQNEAQ. The length of the CDR3 is 15 residues. The CDR3 coding sequence is TGTGCCAGCAGCACACAGGGTGTAGAAGGAAACACCATATATTTT. Protein product: CASSTQGVEGNTIYF.

The chain carries TRBV11-3 and TRBJ2-1; the match to TRBD2 covers 7 bases. The V gene's germline CDR1 is SGHNT and CDR2 YENEEA. Losses at the gene ends were 3 bases for V and 1 base for J; bases not matched to a gene: 3. CDR3 length equals 15 residues. The CDR3 DNA reads as TGTGCCAGCAGCTTTGGCGGGGGATCCTACAATGAGCAGTTCTTC. Translated: CASSFGGGSYNEQFF.